Detailed here is one TCR beta chain. This CDR3 is 17 amino acids long. These data belong to a study of blood T cell repertoires in COVID-19. Study-wide background: The United States, Italy and Spain provided the acute and convalescent COVID-19 samples. PBMCs, B-cell-depleted T cells, or T cells provided the cDNA or gDNA that made up the material.

Original methodology: Amplification from reference gene primers served as the basis for estimated nucleated cell counts. Here immunoSEQ multiplex PCR was the method, and the copy in TCRdb shows in-frame clones only, minus some. V and J calls plus clone size are reproduced from that table; the DNA served to infer D and trimming. The sample records around 300,000 clones, 87% being singletons. The receptor was isolated from a man aged 50 to 60 with active or convalescent COVID-19. Sample: peripheral blood. The rearrangement uses TRBV21-1 and TRBJ2-2; the D segment call TRBD2 is taken from the table without a DNA check. TRBV21-1 constitutes a pseudogene. The CDR3 reads CASSKAGRRRLNPELFF. The CDR3 region has the DNA TGTGCCAGCAGCAAAGCGGGGAGACGCCGGTTGAATCCGGAGCTGTTTTTT.